This TCR beta chain appears in the sequencing data of a study of T-cell reconstitution after alpha-beta-depleted transplantation in children. In germline, CDR1 is SGHTA, CDR2 FQGNSA. With 3 bases removed from V and 5 bases from J, the gap between germline ends came to 10 bases. The CDR3 has 13 amino acids. This clonotype was seen ten or more times. Its matching antigen is unknown. A library of TCRbeta sequences, prepared with unique molecular identifiers, was generated. TCRdb itself ran the PCR reads through MiXCR, one entry per CDR3 protein. Among about 150,000 distinct CDR3 sequences listed, more than 9.5% were seen once. Study observations and caveats: Roughly two months post-transplant, alpha-beta T cells reportedly originated from several hundred graft clones that had expanded. Surviving thymic progenitors and recipient T cells were the source of high TCRbeta diversity at day 60 in some patients. Newly generated T cells supplied most T-cell counts and diversity one year post-transplant.

Sample: PBMCs, taken before TCRalphabeta/CD19-depleted stem cell transplant. This sequence was found in a boy between 2 and 10 years old with acute myeloid leukemia, due to receive a stem cell transplant. The chain employs TRBV7-2 and TRBJ1-2; D uncertain. CDR3 nucleotides: TGTGCCAGCAGCTTCGTAACGGATTATGGCTACACCTTC. This codes for CASSFVTDYGYTF.